A single sample is the source of the 13 T cell receptor beta chains below, sequenced in a study of T cell responses to AZD1222 COVID-19 vaccine. Sequenced by immunoSEQ multiplex PCR; TCRdb stores in-frame clones only, minus some. The repertoire holds 90,000 to 120,000 clones, with 91% as singletons. Sequencing used peripheral blood, obtained on day 0 of AZD1222 vaccination. These receptors were obtained from an adult in good health.

The V and J genes are TRBV19 and TRBJ1-1, with 7 bases aligning to TRBD1. This CDR3 region has 15 residues. V lost 10 bases and J lost 1; bases outside the gene matches: 12. The germline V gene encodes CDR1 LNHDA and CDR2 SQIVND (reference sequence). The CDR3 region has the DNA TGTGCCACATCCCGACCGGGACAGCGGAACACTGAAGCTTTCTTT. Its protein is CATSRPGQRNTEAFF.

The chain has TRBV5-6 and TRBJ1-5, with a tentative D call TRBD1 (6 bases). CDR1 and CDR2 from the germline V gene are SGHDT and YYEEEE. The CDR3 extends over 16 amino acids. Trimming took 2 bases from V and 0 from J, leaving 12 bases between them. The CDR3 DNA follows: TGTGCCAGCAGCTTCAAGGGGGTATATAGCAATCAGCCCCAGCATTTT. Protein product: CASSFKGVYSNQPQHF.

The gene calls are TRBV11-2 and TRBJ1-2; no clear D. The CDR3 spans 13 residues. From germline, CDR1 is SGHAT and CDR2 FQNNGV. Trimming cost V 4 bases and J 4 bases, with 10 bases left between them. CDR3 sequence reads: CASSSAAIYGYTF. CDR3 sequence (DNA): TGTGCCAGCAGCTCGGCGGCAATCTATGGCTACACCTTC.

The chain is built from TRBV5-1 and TRBJ1-1; the D gene is possibly TRBD1 (6 bases). The V gene's germline CDR1 is SGHRS and CDR2 YFSETQ. The V end was cut by 1 base, the J end by 1 base, with 14 bases between. The CDR3 runs 16 residues. As DNA, the CDR3 is TGCGCCAGCAGCTTGTTAACCGGGGGCAGGAACACTGAAGCTTTCTTT. This translates into CASSLLTGGRNTEAFF.

The gene calls are TRBV27 and TRBJ1-1; no reliable D call. Trimming stripped 5 bases from V and 2 bases from J, with 9 bases between. The CDR3 has 13 amino acids. CDR1 is MNHEY and CDR2 is SMNVEV in the germline V gene (reference sequence). The CDR3 region is CASSRRANTEAFF. CDR3 coding DNA: TGTGCCAGCAGTAGGAGGGCAAACACTGAAGCTTTCTTT.

This clone was counted once. This chain uses TRBV5-6 with TRBJ2-7, with a weak D call TRBD1 (5 bases). The germline V and J ends were trimmed by 5 bases and 5 bases, with 11 bases remaining between them. Looked up from germline, CDR1 is SGHDT and CDR2 is YYEEEE. There are 12 residues in the CDR3. The CDR3 DNA reads TGTGCCAGCAGTGCCTGGGGCGACGAGCAGTACTTC. Protein product: CASSAWGDEQYF.

This clone was found once. V usage is TRBV14 and J usage is TRBJ2-3; possible D gene TRBD1, 6 bases. The CDR3 has 13 amino acids. The germline V and J ends were trimmed by 3 bases and 3 bases, with 7 bases remaining between them. Germline CDR1 is SGHDN and CDR2 is FVKESK. The CDR3 DNA follows: TGTGCCAGCAGCCAGCAGGGGACAGATACGCAGTATTTT. Encoded protein: CASSQQGTDTQYF. The full variable domain, completed using reference TRBV14 and TRBJ2-3, is EAGVTQFPSHSVIEKGQTVTLRCDPISGHDNLYWYRRVMGKEIKFLLHFVKESKQDESGMPNNRFLAERTGGTYSTLKVQPAELEDSGVYFCASSQQGTDTQYFGPGTRLTVL.

The rearrangement joins TRBV19 to TRBJ2-1; a weak D match, TRBD2 (5 bases). V was cut by 6 bases and J by 0 bases, with 6 bases left in between. Germline V gene sequence: CDR1 LNHDA, CDR2 SQIVND (reference sequence). This CDR3 is 13 amino acids long. The CDR3 loop reads CASRTNSYNEQFF. DNA for the CDR3: TGTGCCAGTAGGACTAACTCCTACAATGAGCAGTTCTTC.

The chain has TRBV10-3 and TRBJ2-1, with 13 nucleotides matching TRBD2. This CDR3 is built from 15 residues. CDR1 and CDR2 (germline): ENHRY, SYGVKD. V shed 6 bases and J 3 bases; nucleotides not matched to a gene: 2. In DNA form, the CDR3 reads TGTGCCATCAGGGGGACTAGCGGGGTCTACAATGAGCAGTTCTTC. Translated: CAIRGTSGVYNEQFF.

The V and J genes are TRBV11-3 and TRBJ2-2, with D tentatively TRBD1 (5 bases). The germline gives CDR1 SGHNT, CDR2 YENEEA. V lost 4 bases and J lost 7, with 13 bases in between. There are 14 residues in the CDR3. The CDR3 DNA is TGTGCCAGCAGCTCACGACAGTCTAGCGGGGAGCTGTTTTTT. As protein: CASSSRQSSGELFF.

The chain carries TRBV7-3 and TRBJ2-1; D gene ambiguous. The CDR3 runs to 13 residues. The germline CDR1 and CDR2 sequences are SGHTA and FQGTGA. Deletions cut 2 bases from V and 6 bases from J, with 8 bases between. CDR3: CASSLATANEQFF. The CDR3 DNA follows: TGTGCCAGCAGCTTAGCTACCGCCAATGAGCAGTTCTTC.

DNA of the CDR3: TGTGCCAGCAGTTACTACGACAGGTCCTCCGGGGCCAAAAACATTCAGTACTTC. Its protein product is CASSYYDRSSGAKNIQYF. This chain connects TRBV6-2 or TRBV6-3 to TRBJ2-4; tentative D call: TRBD1 (6 bases). V lost 1 base, J lost 1 base, and 17 bases lay in between. Germline V gene sequence: CDR1 MNHEY, CDR2 SVGEGT. The CDR3 contains 18 residues.

Remarks on this clone: This CDR3 is also generated by other DNA sequences in the sample. The DNA of the CDR3 is TGTGCCAGCAGCCAACGGACAGATACGCAGTATTTT. It codes for CASSQRTDTQYF. This chain connects TRBV14 to TRBJ2-3; D not certain. The germline gives CDR1 SGHDN, CDR2 FVKESK. This CDR3 contains 12 residues. The V end was cut by 2 bases, the J end by 3 bases, with 3 bases between. The complete variable domain, with remaining parts taken from reference TRBV14 and TRBJ2-3, reads EAGVTQFPSHSVIEKGQTVTLRCDPISGHDNLYWYRRVMGKEIKFLLHFVKESKQDESGMPNNRFLAERTGGTYSTLKVQPAELEDSGVYFCASSQRTDTQYFGPGTRLTVL.